This T cell receptor (beta chain) was recovered during a study of CD8+ T cells in alopecia areata. Turning to the study itself: The protocol delivered tofacitinib for 6 to 18 months, then withdrew it for 6 months.

Peripheral blood samples and lesional scalp punch biopsies were obtained from alopecia areata patients. Looked up from germline, CDR1 is SEHNR and CDR2 is FQNEAQ (reference sequence). V was shortened by 2 bases and J by 3 bases, with 7 bases between the two germline ends. The CDR3 runs 13 residues. This clone showed up just once. cDNA serving as the sequencing template came from extracted, reverse transcribed RNA. Profiling relied on immunoSEQ multiplex PCR, and the TCRdb table lists in-frame clones only, not all of them. The table has about 180,000 clones, 50% to 70% seen once. The sequencing here drew on CD4+ T cells sorted from blood, taken at week 0. The sequence came from a human donor with alopecia areata. J is TRBJ1-1 and V is TRBV7-9; no clear D. CDR3 nucleotides: TGTGCCAGCAGCTTACCTGGGCACACTGAAGCTTTCTTT. Translated: CASSLPGHTEAFF.